This T cell receptor (beta chain) comes out of a study of CD8+CD57+ T cells in acquired aplastic anemia. About the research overall: Mean read depth for CD4+ cells from healthy donors was 9 million to 13 million. Study observations and caveats: Patients and controls had in common 25 to 35 CD8+ CDR3 sequences. CD8+ Simpson's diversity in patients was not significantly different from that in controls.

CDR1 and CDR2 (germline): MNHEY, SVGEGT. The ends were cut back, 5 bases at V and 3 bases at J, with 10 bases in the middle. The CDR3 is made up of 13 amino acids. Genomic DNA acted as the template from which TCR beta VDJ combination and CDR3 sequence profiling were carried out. TCRdb called the reads again in MiXCR, with one record for every CDR3 protein. There are a few hundred thousand distinct CDR3 sequences in the sample; around 60% occur only once, and 25% to 35% lies in the top ten. This clonotype was seen ten or more times. Its antigen is currently unknown. This sequence originates from a human donor in good health. The chain employs TRBV6-2 or TRBV6-3 and TRBJ1-1, with D unclear. The sample consisted of sorted CD4+, CD8+, or CD8+CD57+ T cells (not recorded which) from PBMCs. The CDR3 spells CASSLGRYTEAFF. As DNA, the CDR3 is TGTGCCAGCAGTCTAGGTCGATACACTGAAGCTTTCTTT.